This is a list of T cell receptor beta chains from one sample in a study of T-cell reconstitution after alpha-beta-depleted transplantation in children. TCRdb re-derived calls from the PCR reads in MiXCR, one entry per CDR3 protein. The sample shows fewer than 1 million distinct CDR3 sequences, about 15% of them seen only once. The sample was PBMCs, mostly from graft donor cells, taken 360 days after TCRalphabeta/CD19-depleted stem cell transplant. The receptors derive from a male patient younger than 18 who had a stem cell transplant for acute lymphoblastic leukemia, so the T cells may come from the graft donor. Both conserved end residues are part of each CDR3. The order of the fields is clone size, D gene, V gene, J gene, CDR3 DNA, CDR3 protein. D genes are given only for firm matches. Clone size appears in some rows only: once, few, many, or a class for an expanded clone.

size: many
D: .
V: TRBV11-2
J: TRBJ2-1
DNA: TGTGCCAGCAGCTTGGTCTCCTACAATGAGCAGTTCTTC
CDR3: CASSLVSYNEQFF

size: .
D: .
V: TRBV27
J: TRBJ2-7
DNA: TGTGCCAGCACCTTAGGTGGCGCAGCTCCCTACGAGCAGTACTTC
CDR3: CASTLGGAAPYEQYF

size: few
D: .
V: TRBV4-1
J: TRBJ2-1
DNA: TGCGCCAGCAGCCAAATAAACAATGAGCAGTTCTTC
CDR3: CASSQINNEQFF

size: .
D: TRBD2
V: TRBV5-1
J: TRBJ2-1
DNA: TGCGCCAGCAGCGGCGGACTAGCGGGCTCCTACAATGAGCAGTTCTTC
CDR3: CASSGGLAGSYNEQFF

size: .
D: TRBD2
V: TRBV5-1
J: TRBJ2-7
DNA: TGCGCCAGCAGCGACCCGGGACTAGCGGCCTACGAGCAGTACTTC
CDR3: CASSDPGLAAYEQYF

size: few
D: .
V: TRBV9
J: TRBJ2-1
DNA: TGTGCCAGCAGCGTAGTCGGTCTCCCAGCCTCCTACAATGAGCAGTTCTTC
CDR3: CASSVVGLPASYNEQFF

size: many
D: TRBD2
V: TRBV5-1
J: TRBJ2-7
DNA: TGTGCCAGCAGTTCGGGACTAGCTTACGAGCAGTACTTC
CDR3: CASSSGLAYEQYF

size: .
D: .
V: TRBV5-1
J: TRBJ1-1
DNA: TGCGCCAGCCGGGGGGGGACTAAAGGTGAAGCTTTCTTT
CDR3: CASRGGTKGEAFF

size: .
D: TRBD2
V: TRBV19
J: TRBJ2-1
DNA: TGTGCCAGTAGCCCGGGACTAGTTTCGAATGAGCAGTTCTTC
CDR3: CASSPGLVSNEQFF

size: few
D: .
V: TRBV5-1
J: TRBJ2-3
DNA: TGCGCCAGCAGCCTCCTTCCAGAGATCTCTAGCACAGATACGCAGTATTTT
CDR3: CASSLLPEISSTDTQYF

size: .
D: .
V: TRBV12-3/TRBV12-4
J: TRBJ1-4
DNA: TGTGCCAGCAGTTTAGCAGCGGGGGCACTTGAAAAACTGTTTTTT
CDR3: CASSLAAGALEKLFF

size: few
D: .
V: TRBV5-1
J: TRBJ2-5
DNA: TGCGCCAGCAGCCTACCTGTCGGGGGGCACCAAGAGACCCAGTACTTC
CDR3: CASSLPVGGHQETQYF

size: .
D: .
V: TRBV15
J: TRBJ2-7
DNA: TGTGCCACCAGCAGAGGGGTGGTAGCGGTGAGGGACGTCTACGAGCAGTACTTC
CDR3: CATSRGVVAVRDVYEQYF

size: few
D: .
V: TRBV19
J: TRBJ1-1
DNA: TGTGCCAGTAGTATAGTGGTGTGGGAGAACACTGAAGCTTTCTTT
CDR3: CASSIVVWENTEAFF

size: .
D: TRBD1
V: TRBV7-9
J: TRBJ2-7
DNA: TGTGCCAGCAGCTTAGTTGAGGCGGGGACAGGCCTAGGTTGGCAGTACTTC
CDR3: CASSLVEAGTGLGWQYF

size: many
D: .
V: TRBV29-1
J: TRBJ2-1
DNA: TGCAGCGTCCGGGAACGGTCCTACAATGAGCAGTTCTTC
CDR3: CSVRERSYNEQFF

size: few
D: .
V: TRBV20-1
J: TRBJ2-1
DNA: TGCAGTGCTATGCCACTAACGACTTACAATGAGCAGTTCTTC
CDR3: CSAMPLTTYNEQFF

size: few
D: .
V: TRBV28
J: TRBJ1-5
DNA: TGTGCCAGCAGCGAAGGTGTGGGTACGAAGCCCCAGCATTTT
CDR3: CASSEGVGTKPQHF

size: few
D: TRBD2
V: TRBV5-1
J: TRBJ2-7
DNA: TGCGCCAGCAGCGCCTCGGTTAGGCTAGCGGTCTCCTACGAGCAGTACTTC
CDR3: CASSASVRLAVSYEQYF

size: .
D: .
V: TRBV2
J: TRBJ1-2
DNA: TGTGCCAGCATTCGGGAAGGTGGCTACACCTTC
CDR3: CASIREGGYTF

size: many
D: .
V: TRBV6-5
J: TRBJ2-7
DNA: TGTGCCAGCAGTTACAAAGACAGCTACGAGCAGTACTTC
CDR3: CASSYKDSYEQYF

size: few
D: TRBD1
V: TRBV12-3/TRBV12-4
J: TRBJ2-5
DNA: TGTGCCAGCAGCGACAGGGGGCAAGAGACCCAGTACTTC
CDR3: CASSDRGQETQYF

size: .
D: .
V: TRBV5-1
J: TRBJ1-2
DNA: TGCGCCAGCAGCTTGGAGGAAACGGTGGGCCTGAACTATGGCTACACCTTC
CDR3: CASSLEETVGLNYGYTF

size: few
D: TRBD2
V: TRBV6-2/TRBV6-3
J: TRBJ2-1
DNA: TGTGCCAGCAGCATACCCGGGACTAGCGGGCCCCTTAGCTCCTACAATGAGCAGTTCTTC
CDR3: CASSIPGTSGPLSSYNEQFF

size: .
D: .
V: TRBV5-8
J: TRBJ2-1
DNA: TGTGCCAGCAGCTTGGGCACGGTAGCGAATGAGCAGTTCTTC
CDR3: CASSLGTVANEQFF

size: .
D: TRBD1
V: TRBV25-1
J: TRBJ2-3
DNA: TGTGCCAGCAGTGAGCCCGTAAGGACAGGGGTTGGTGAAGATACGCAGTATTTT
CDR3: CASSEPVRTGVGEDTQYF

size: .
D: TRBD1
V: TRBV20-1
J: TRBJ1-4
DNA: TGCAGTGCTAGTTATACAGGGGGCTGGGAAAAACTGTTTTTT
CDR3: CSASYTGGWEKLFF

size: .
D: .
V: TRBV23-1
J: TRBJ2-1
DNA: TGCGCCAGCAGACCTCATTTCAGGGTGCCCGGCTACAATGAGCAGTTCTTC
CDR3: CASRPHFRVPGYNEQFF

size: many
D: .
V: TRBV3-1
J: TRBJ2-5
DNA: TGTGCCAGCAGCCAAGGTCCGGGAATAGAAGAGACCCAGTACTTC
CDR3: CASSQGPGIEETQYF

size: .
D: .
V: TRBV24-1
J: TRBJ1-2
DNA: TGTGCCACCAGCTCCTCAGGGTCTTCGGACTATGGCTACACCTTC
CDR3: CATSSSGSSDYGYTF

size: many
D: .
V: TRBV28
J: TRBJ2-1
DNA: TGTGCCAGCAGTTTATGGTACGAGCAGTTCTTC
CDR3: CASSLWYEQFF

size: many
D: TRBD1
V: TRBV29-1
J: TRBJ2-7
DNA: TGCAGCGCCCAACCCGGGACAGGGCTCTACGAGCAGTACTTC
CDR3: CSAQPGTGLYEQYF

size: .
D: .
V: TRBV6-2/TRBV6-3
J: TRBJ2-1
DNA: TGTGCCAGCAGTTATATCAGAAATGAGCAGTTCTTC
CDR3: CASSYIRNEQFF

size: .
D: .
V: TRBV12-3/TRBV12-4
J: TRBJ2-7
DNA: TGTGCCAGCAGGGCCGCGGGGCACCTATACGAGCAGTACTTC
CDR3: CASRAAGHLYEQYF

size: many
D: .
V: TRBV12-3/TRBV12-4
J: TRBJ1-1
DNA: TGTGCCAGCAGTGAGACGGGTGAAGCTTTCTTT
CDR3: CASSETGEAFF

size: many
D: TRBD2
V: TRBV5-1
J: TRBJ2-2
DNA: TGCGCCAGCAGCTTGGAATCGGGAGGGCCGAGCACCGGGGAGCTGTTTTTT
CDR3: CASSLESGGPSTGELFF

size: many
D: .
V: TRBV12-3/TRBV12-4
J: TRBJ2-1
DNA: TGTGCCAGCAGTTTAGCGCTATATGAGCAGTTCTTC
CDR3: CASSLALYEQFF

size: .
D: .
V: TRBV6-2/TRBV6-3
J: TRBJ2-5
DNA: TGTGCCAGCAGAAGACAGAACCAAGAGACCCAGTACTTC
CDR3: CASRRQNQETQYF

size: .
D: TRBD2
V: TRBV6-2/TRBV6-3
J: TRBJ2-1
DNA: TGTGCCAGCAGTTACCTAACTAGCGGAAATGAGCAGTTCTTC
CDR3: CASSYLTSGNEQFF

size: few
D: TRBD1
V: TRBV5-1
J: TRBJ1-1
DNA: TGCGCCAGCAGCCTCGTTAACGGACAGGATAACACTGAAGCTTTCTTT
CDR3: CASSLVNGQDNTEAFF

size: .
D: TRBD2
V: TRBV7-9
J: TRBJ2-1
DNA: TGTGCCAGCAGCGTTGATCCGGGACTAGCGGGGTACAATGAGCAGTTCTTC
CDR3: CASSVDPGLAGYNEQFF

size: many
D: .
V: TRBV7-9
J: TRBJ1-2
DNA: TGTGCCAGCAGCTTAGGGGACTCGAACTATGGCTACACCTTC
CDR3: CASSLGDSNYGYTF

size: few
D: .
V: TRBV5-5
J: TRBJ2-3
DNA: TGTGCCAGCAGCACCCAACTTGTAAGGGCACCCACGCAGTATTTT
CDR3: CASSTQLVRAPTQYF

size: many
D: .
V: TRBV10-3
J: TRBJ1-4
DNA: TGTGCCATCAGTGACACAGGCGGACTTAATGAAAAACTGTTTTTT
CDR3: CAISDTGGLNEKLFF

size: .
D: .
V: TRBV3-1
J: TRBJ2-7
DNA: TGTGCCAGCAGCCCAAAGACATGGCGGTCCTACGAGCAGTACTTC
CDR3: CASSPKTWRSYEQYF

size: few
D: TRBD1
V: TRBV7-3
J: TRBJ1-1
DNA: TGTGCCAGCAGCTTAGGGCAGGGGGCGCGTACTGAAGCTTTCTTT
CDR3: CASSLGQGARTEAFF

size: few
D: .
V: TRBV4-1
J: TRBJ1-2
DNA: TGCGCCAGCAGCCAAGGGTCGAGGAACTATGGCTACACCTTC
CDR3: CASSQGSRNYGYTF

size: many
D: .
V: TRBV19
J: TRBJ2-4
DNA: TGTGCCAGTAGTATCGGCGGGATGCGCATCCTAGCCAAAAACATTCAGTACTTC
CDR3: CASSIGGMRILAKNIQYF